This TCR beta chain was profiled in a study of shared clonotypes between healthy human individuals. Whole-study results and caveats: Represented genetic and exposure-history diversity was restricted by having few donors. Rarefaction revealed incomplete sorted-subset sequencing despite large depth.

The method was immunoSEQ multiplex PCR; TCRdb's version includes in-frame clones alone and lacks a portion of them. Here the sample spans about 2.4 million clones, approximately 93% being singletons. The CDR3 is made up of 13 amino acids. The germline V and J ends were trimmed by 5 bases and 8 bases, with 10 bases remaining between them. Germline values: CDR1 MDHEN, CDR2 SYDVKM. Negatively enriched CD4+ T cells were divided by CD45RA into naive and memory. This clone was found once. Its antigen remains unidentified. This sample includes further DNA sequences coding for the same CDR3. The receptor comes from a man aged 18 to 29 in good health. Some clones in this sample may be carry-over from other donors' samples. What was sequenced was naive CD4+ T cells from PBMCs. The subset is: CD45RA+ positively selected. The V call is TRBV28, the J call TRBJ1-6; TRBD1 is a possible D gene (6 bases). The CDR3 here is CASSLDRYSPLHF. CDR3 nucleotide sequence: TGTGCCAGCAGTCTCGACAGGTATTCACCCCTCCACTTT.